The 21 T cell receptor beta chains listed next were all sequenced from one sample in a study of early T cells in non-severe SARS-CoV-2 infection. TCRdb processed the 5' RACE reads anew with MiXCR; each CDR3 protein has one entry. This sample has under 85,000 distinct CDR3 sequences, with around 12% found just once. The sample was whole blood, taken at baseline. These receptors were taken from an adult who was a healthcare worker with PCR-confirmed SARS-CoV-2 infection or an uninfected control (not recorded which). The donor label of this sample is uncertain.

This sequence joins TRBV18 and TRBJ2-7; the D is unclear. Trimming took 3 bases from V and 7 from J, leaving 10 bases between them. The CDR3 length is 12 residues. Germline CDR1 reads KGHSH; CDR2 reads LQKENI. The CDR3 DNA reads TGTGCCAGCTCACCTAAGAATTGGGAGCAGTACTTC. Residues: CASSPKNWEQYF.

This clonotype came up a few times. The CDR3 DNA sequence: TGTGCCAGCAGCCACAGGGGTACCACTGAAGCTTTCTTT. Translation: CASSHRGTTEAFF. The chain combines TRBV5-6 with TRBJ1-1; 7 bases match TRBD1. Germline V lookup: CDR1 SGHDT, CDR2 YYEEEE. V lost 4 bases and J lost 4; bases outside the gene matches: 4. The CDR3 extends over 13 amino acids.

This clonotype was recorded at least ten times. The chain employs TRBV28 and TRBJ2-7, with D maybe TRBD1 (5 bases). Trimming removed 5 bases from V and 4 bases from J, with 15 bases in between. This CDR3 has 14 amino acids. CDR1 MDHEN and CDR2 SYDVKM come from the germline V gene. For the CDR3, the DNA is TGTGCCAGCAGTCCGCTCCAGGGCCCATACGAGCAGTACTTC. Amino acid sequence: CASSPLQGPYEQYF.

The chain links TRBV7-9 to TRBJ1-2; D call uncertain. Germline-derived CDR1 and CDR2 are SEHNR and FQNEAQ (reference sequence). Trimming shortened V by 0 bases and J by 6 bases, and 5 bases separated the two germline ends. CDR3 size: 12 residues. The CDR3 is CASSLAWDGYTF. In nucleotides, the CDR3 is TGTGCCAGCAGCTTAGCGTGGGATGGCTACACCTTC.

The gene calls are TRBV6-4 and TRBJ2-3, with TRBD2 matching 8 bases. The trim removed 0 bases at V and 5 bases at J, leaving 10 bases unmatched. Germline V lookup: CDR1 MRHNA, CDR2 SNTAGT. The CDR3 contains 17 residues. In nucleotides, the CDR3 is TGTGCCAGCAGTGACTCGAGTCGGGGGGGCCAGGTAGATACGCAGTATTTT. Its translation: CASSDSSRGGQVDTQYF.

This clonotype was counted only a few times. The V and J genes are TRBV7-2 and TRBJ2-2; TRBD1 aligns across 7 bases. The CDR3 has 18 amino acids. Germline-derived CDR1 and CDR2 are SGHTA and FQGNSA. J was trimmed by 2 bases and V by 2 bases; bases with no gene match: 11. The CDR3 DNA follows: TGTGCCAGCAGCTTAACTGACACAGGGGATACTAACACCGGGGAGCTGTTTTTT. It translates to CASSLTDTGDTNTGELFF.

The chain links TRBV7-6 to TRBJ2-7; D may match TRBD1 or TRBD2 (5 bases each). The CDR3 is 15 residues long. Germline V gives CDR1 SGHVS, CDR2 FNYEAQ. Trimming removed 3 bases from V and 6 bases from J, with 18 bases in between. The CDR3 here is CASSFLGPSQSEQYF. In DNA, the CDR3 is TGTGCCAGCAGCTTCCTGGGACCCTCCCAATCCGAGCAGTACTTC.

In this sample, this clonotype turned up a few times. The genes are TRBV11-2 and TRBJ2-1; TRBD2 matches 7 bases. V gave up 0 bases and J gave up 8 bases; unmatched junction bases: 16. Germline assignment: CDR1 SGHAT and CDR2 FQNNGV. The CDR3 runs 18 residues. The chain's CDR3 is CASSLDETRGYLGDEQFF. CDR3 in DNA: TGTGCCAGCAGCTTAGACGAGACGCGGGGGTATCTCGGCGATGAGCAGTTCTTC.

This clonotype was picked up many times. The CDR3 is CSATASGVANEQFF. The CDR3 nucleotides read TGCAGTGCTACTGCTAGCGGGGTTGCAAATGAGCAGTTCTTC. V and J are TRBV20-1 and TRBJ2-1, with 9 bases lining up with TRBD2. CDR3 length: 14 amino acids. J gave up 7 bases and V 4 bases, and 8 bases lay outside the gene matches. The germline gives CDR1 DFQATT, CDR2 SNEGSKA (reference sequence).

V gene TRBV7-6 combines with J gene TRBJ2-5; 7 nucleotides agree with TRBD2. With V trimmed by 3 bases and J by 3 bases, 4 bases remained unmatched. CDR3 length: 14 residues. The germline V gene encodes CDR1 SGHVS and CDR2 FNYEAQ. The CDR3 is CASSLGTTKETQYF. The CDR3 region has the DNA TGTGCCAGCAGCTTGGGGACTACAAAAGAGACCCAGTACTTC.

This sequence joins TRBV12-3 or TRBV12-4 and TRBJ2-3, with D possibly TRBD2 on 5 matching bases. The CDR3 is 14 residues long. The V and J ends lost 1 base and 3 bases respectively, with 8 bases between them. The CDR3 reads CASSLGLPTDTQYF. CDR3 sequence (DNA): TGTGCCAGCAGTTTAGGACTACCGACAGATACGCAGTATTTT.

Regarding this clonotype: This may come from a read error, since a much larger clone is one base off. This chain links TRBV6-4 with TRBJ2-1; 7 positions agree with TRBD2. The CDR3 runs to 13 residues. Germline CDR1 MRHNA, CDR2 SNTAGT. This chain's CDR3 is CVSGRTRLNEQFF. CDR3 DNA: TGTGTCAGCGGACGGACTAGATTGAATGAGCAGTTCTTC.

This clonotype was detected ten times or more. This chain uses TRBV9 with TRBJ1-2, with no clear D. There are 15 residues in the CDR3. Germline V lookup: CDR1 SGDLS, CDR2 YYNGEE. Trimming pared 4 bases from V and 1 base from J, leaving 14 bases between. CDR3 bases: TGTGCCAGCAGCTTAACGGTACGGGGTAACTATGGCTACACCTTC. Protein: CASSLTVRGNYGYTF. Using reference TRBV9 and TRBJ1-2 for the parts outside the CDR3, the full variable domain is DSGVTQTPKHLITATGQRVTLRCSPRSGDLSVYWYQQSLDQGLQFLIQYYNGEERAKGNILERFSAQQFPDLHSELNLSSLELGDSALYFCASSLTVRGNYGYTFGSGTRLTVV.

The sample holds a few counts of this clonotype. The CDR3 sequence is CASSPDVNTEAFF. CDR3 nucleotides: TGTGCCAGCTCACCAGATGTGAACACTGAAGCTTTCTTT. The gene calls are TRBV18 and TRBJ1-1; no clear D gene. The CDR3 consists of 13 residues. The germline V and J ends were trimmed by 2 bases and 0 bases, with 4 bases remaining between them. Germline V gene data show CDR1 as KGHSH and CDR2 as LQKENI.

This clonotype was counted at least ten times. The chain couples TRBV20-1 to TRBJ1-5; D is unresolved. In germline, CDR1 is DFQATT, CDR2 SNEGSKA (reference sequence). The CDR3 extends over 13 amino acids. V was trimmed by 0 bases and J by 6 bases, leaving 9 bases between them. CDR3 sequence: CSARDRALQPQHF. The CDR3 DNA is TGCAGTGCTAGAGATCGGGCACTTCAGCCCCAGCATTTT.

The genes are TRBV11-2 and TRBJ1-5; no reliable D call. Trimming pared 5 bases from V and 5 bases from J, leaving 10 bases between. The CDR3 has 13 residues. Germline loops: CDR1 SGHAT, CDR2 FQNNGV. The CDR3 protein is CASSLGSHQPQHF. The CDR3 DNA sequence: TGTGCCAGCAGCCTGGGCAGTCATCAGCCCCAGCATTTT.

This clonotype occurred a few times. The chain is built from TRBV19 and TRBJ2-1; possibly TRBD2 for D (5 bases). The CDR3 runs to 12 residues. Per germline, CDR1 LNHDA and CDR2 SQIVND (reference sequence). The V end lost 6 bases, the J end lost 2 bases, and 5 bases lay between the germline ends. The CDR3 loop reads CASREAYNEQFF. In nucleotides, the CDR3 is TGTGCCAGTAGGGAGGCCTACAATGAGCAGTTCTTC. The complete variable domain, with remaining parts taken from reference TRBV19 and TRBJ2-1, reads DGGITQSPKYLFRKEGQNVTLSCEQNLNHDAMYWYRQDPGQGLRLIYYSQIVNDFQKGDIAEGYSVSREKKESFPLTVTSAQKNPTAFYLCASREAYNEQFFGPGTRLTVL.

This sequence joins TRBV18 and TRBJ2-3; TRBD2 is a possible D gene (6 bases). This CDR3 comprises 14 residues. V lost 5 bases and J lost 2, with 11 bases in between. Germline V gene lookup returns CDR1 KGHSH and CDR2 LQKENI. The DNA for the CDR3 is TGTGCCAGCTCAACCCGGACTACCACAGATACGCAGTATTTT. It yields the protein CASSTRTTTDTQYF.

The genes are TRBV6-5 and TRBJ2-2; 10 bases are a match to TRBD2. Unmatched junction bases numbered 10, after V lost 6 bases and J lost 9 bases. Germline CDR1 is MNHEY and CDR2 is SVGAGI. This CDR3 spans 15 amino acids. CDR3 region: CASSLRTSGDRELFF. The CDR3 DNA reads TGTGCCAGCAGCCTCAGGACTAGCGGAGACCGGGAGCTGTTTTTT.

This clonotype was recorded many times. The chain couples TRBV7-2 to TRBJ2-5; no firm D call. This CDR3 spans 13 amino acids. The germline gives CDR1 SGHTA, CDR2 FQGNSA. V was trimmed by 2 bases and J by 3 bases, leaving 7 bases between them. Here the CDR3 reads CASSLTPEETQYF. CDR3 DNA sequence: TGTGCCAGCAGCTTAACCCCGGAAGAGACCCAGTACTTC.

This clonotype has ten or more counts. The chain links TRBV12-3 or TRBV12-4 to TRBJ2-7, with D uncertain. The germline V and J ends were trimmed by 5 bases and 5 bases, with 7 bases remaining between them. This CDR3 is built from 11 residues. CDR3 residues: CASSTTHEQYF. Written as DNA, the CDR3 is TGTGCCAGCAGTACCACCCACGAGCAGTACTTC.